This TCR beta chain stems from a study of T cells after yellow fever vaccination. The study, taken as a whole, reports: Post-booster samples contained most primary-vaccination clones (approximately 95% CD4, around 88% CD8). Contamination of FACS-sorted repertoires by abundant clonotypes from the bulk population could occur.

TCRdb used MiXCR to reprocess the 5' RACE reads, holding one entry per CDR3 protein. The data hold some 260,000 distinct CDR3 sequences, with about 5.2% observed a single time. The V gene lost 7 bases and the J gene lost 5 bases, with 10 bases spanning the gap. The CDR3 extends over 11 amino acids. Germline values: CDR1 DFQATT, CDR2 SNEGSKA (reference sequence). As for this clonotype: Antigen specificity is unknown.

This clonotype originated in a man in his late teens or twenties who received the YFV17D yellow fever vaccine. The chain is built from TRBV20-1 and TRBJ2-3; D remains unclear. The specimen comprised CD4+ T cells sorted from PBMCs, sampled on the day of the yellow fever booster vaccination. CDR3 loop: CSGPYGDTQYF. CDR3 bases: TGCAGTGGTCCGTATGGAGATACGCAGTATTTT.